What follows describes a single T cell receptor (beta chain). The target antigen is unknown. It was CD45RO-negative cells, positively selected for CCR7, that made up naive CD8 cells, with terminally differentiated effector memory CD45RA+ cells excluded. TCRdb's copy holds only in-frame clones and misses some; the assay was immunoSEQ multiplex PCR. The sample contains around 2,100,000 clones, about 95% of which appear only once. This entry belongs to a study of shared clonotypes between healthy human individuals. On the study more broadly: Donor ages ranged 18 to 49 years: a couple of women, a few men. Notes on the study in general: Of the naive CD4 clonotypes, about 5% were shared across several donors.

The CDR3 extends over 16 amino acids. Losses at the gene ends were 3 bases for V and 1 base for J; bases not matched to a gene: 2. Germline V lookup: CDR1 MDHEN, CDR2 SYDVKM. The gene calls are TRBV28 and TRBJ2-6, with 8 nucleotides matching TRBD1. The clonotype originates from a man aged 18-30 years in good health. Sequencing was done on a sample of naive CD8+ T cells sorted from blood. This CDR3 reads CASSLGQVSGANVLTF. CDR3 sequence (DNA): TGTGCCAGCAGTTTGGGACAGGTTTCTGGGGCCAACGTCCTGACTTTC.